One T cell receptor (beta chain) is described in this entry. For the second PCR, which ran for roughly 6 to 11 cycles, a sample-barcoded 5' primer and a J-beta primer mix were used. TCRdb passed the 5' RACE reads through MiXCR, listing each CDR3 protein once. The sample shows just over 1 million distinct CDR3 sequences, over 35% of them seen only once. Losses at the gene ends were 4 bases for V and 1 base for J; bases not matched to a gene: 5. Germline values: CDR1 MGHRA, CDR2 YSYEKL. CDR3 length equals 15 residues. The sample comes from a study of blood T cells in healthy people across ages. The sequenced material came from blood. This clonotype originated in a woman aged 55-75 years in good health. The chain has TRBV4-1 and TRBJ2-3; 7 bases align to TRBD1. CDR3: CASSPTGTGTDTQYF. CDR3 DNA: TGCGCCAGCAGCCCCACCGGGACAGGCACAGATACGCAGTATTTT.